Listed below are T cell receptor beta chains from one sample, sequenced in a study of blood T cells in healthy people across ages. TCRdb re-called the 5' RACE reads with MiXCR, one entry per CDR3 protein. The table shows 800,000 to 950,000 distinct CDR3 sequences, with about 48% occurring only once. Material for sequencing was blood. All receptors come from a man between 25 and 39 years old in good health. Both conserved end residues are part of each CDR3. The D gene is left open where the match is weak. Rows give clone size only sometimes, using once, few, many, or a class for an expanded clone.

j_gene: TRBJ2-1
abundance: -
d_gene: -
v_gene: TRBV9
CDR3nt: TGTGCCAGCAGCGCCGGGGACCCGTACAATGAGCAGTTCTTC
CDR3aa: CASSAGDPYNEQFF

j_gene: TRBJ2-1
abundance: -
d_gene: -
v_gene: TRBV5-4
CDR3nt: TGTGCCTCCCGGCAGGGGATTCAAAATGAGCAGTTCTTC
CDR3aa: CASRQGIQNEQFF

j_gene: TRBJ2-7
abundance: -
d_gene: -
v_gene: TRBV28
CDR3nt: TGTGCCAGCAGTGCTCCTGACATAGGGGCCTACGAGCAGTACTTC
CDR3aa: CASSAPDIGAYEQYF

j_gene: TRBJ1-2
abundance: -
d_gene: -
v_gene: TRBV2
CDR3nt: TGTGCCAGCAGTGTCGGGACGTCGGGTAACTATGGCTACACCTTC
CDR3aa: CASSVGTSGNYGYTF

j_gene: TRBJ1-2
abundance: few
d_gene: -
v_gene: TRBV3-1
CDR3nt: TGTGCCAGCAGCCAAGATGAGGGTCATGGCTACACCTTC
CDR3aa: CASSQDEGHGYTF

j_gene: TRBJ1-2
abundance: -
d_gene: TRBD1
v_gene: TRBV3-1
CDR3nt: TGTGCCAGCAGCCATGCCGGGACAGGAGAATACACCTTC
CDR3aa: CASSHAGTGEYTF

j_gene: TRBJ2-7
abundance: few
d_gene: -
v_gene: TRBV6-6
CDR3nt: TGTGCCAGCAGCTACATGGGGCCCGATCGAGGCGAGCAGTACTTC
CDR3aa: CASSYMGPDRGEQYF

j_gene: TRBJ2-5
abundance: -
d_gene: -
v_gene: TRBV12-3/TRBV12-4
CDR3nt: TGTGCCAGCAGTTTAGGGTACAAAGAGACCCAGTACTTC
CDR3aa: CASSLGYKETQYF

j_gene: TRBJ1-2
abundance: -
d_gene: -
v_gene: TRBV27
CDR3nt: TGTGCCAGCAGTTTAGGGGGGGCCCACTATGGCTACACCTTC
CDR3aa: CASSLGGAHYGYTF

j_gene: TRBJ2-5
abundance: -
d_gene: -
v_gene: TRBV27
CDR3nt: TGTGCCAGCAGTAACCCGGGACTCCACTACGGGCAGTACTTC
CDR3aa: CASSNPGLHYGQYF

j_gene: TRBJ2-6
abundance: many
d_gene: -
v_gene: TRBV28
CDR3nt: TGTGCCAGCAGCAGAAATTCGGCCTCTGGGGCCAACGTCCTGACTTTC
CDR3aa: CASSRNSASGANVLTF

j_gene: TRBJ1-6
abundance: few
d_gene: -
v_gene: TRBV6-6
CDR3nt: TGTGCCAGCAGCCTTGGGAGTAGGGATTCACCCCTCCACTTT
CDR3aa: CASSLGSRDSPLHF

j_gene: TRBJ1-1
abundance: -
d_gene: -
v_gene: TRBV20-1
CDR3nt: TGCAGTGCTAGAATTTCAGGCCCCGGGGCTGAAGCTTTCTTT
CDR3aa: CSARISGPGAEAFF

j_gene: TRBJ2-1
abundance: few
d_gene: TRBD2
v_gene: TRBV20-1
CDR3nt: TGCAGTGCTAGAGATCCTTTGCGGGGGATCTACAATGAGCAGTTCTTC
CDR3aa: CSARDPLRGIYNEQFF

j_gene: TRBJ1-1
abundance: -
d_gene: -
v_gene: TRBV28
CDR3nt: TGTGCCAGCTCTGTGAGGGTTACTGAAGCTTTCTTT
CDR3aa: CASSVRVTEAFF

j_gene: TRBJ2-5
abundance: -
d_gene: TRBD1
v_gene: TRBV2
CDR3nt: TGTGCCAGCAGTCCGGACAGGGGGGACCAAGAGACCCAGTACTTC
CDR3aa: CASSPDRGDQETQYF

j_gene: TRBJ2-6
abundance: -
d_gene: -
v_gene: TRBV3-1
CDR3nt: TGTGCCAGCAGCCAGCCGGTCTCTGGGGCCAACGTCCTGACTTTC
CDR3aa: CASSQPVSGANVLTF

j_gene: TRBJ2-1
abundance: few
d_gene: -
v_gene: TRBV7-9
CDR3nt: TGTGCCAGCAGCCCAGGTGAGCGGGTCGATGAGCAGTTCTTC
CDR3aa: CASSPGERVDEQFF

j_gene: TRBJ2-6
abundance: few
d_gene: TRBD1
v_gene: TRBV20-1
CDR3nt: TGCAGTGTTCTACCCGGGACAGGATTCTCTGGGGCCAACGTCCTGACTTTC
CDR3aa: CSVLPGTGFSGANVLTF

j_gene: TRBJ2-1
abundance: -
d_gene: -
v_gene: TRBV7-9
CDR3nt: TGTGCCAGCAGCATAGGGGTTGAGCAGTTCTTC
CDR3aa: CASSIGVEQFF

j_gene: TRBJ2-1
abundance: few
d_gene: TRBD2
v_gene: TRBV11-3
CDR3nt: TGTGCCAGCAGTATCACTAGCGGGAGTGGAAATGAGCAGTTCTTC
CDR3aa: CASSITSGSGNEQFF

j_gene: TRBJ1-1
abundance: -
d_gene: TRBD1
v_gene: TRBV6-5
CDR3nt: TGTGCCAGCAGTTACGGCACAGGGGTCACGAACACTGAAGCTTTCTTT
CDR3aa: CASSYGTGVTNTEAFF

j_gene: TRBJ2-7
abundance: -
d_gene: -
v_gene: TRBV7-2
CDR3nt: TGTGCCAGCAGCTCACGGTCCCAGGGCACCTACGAGCAGTACTTC
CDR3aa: CASSSRSQGTYEQYF

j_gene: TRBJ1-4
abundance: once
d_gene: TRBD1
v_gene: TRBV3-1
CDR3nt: TGTGCCAGCAGCACCCGGGACAGAAGCTCAGCTAATGAAAAACTGTTTTTT
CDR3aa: CASSTRDRSSANEKLFF